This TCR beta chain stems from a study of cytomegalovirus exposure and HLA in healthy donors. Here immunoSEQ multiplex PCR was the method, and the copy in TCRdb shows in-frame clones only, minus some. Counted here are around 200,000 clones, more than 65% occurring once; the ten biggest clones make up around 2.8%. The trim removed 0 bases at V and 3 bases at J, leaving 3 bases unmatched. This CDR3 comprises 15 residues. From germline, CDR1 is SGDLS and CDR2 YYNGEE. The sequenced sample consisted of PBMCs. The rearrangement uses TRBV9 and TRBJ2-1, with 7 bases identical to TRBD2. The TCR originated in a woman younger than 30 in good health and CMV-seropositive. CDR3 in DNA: TGTGCCAGCAGCGTAGCTAGCGGAGACTACAATGAGCAGTTCTTC. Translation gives CASSVASGDYNEQFF.